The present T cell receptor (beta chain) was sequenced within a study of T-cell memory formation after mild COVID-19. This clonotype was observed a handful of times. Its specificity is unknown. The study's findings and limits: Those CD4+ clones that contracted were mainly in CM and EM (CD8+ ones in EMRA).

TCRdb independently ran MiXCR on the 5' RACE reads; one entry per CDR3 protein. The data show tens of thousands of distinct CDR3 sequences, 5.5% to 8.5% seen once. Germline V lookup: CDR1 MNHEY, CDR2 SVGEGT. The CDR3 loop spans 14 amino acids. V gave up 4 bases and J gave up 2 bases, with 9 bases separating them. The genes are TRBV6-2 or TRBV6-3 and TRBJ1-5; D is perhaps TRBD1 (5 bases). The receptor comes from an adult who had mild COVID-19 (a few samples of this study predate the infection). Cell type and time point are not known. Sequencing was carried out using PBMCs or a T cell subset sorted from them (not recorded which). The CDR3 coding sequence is TGTGCCAGCAGTTCCATAGGGGGCAATCAGCCCCAGCATTTT. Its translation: CASSSIGGNQPQHF.